Judged by abundance, the clone carrying this T cell receptor beta chain is medium-sized. The source of the sample is a study of PD-1 blockade in classical Hodgkin lymphoma. The ends were cut back, 0 bases at V and 5 bases at J, with 12 bases in the middle. Per germline, CDR1 SGHNT and CDR2 YYREEE (reference sequence). This CDR3 has 14 amino acids. Sequencing was performed with immunoSEQ multiplex PCR; in TCRdb, only in-frame clones are kept and a portion is missing. The table shows roughly 20,000 clones, with more than 75% occurring only once. Time point given: cycle 4 day 1 (C4D1), after 6 weeks of nivolumab. All patients relapsed after autologous stem cell transplantation, and brentuximab vedotin exposure varied.

The TCR was taken from a human donor with classical Hodgkin lymphoma. V and J are TRBV5-4 and TRBJ2-7; D possibly matches TRBD1 or TRBD2 (5 bases each). The sample in question was peripheral blood mononuclear cells (PBMCs), obtained before the fourth cycle of nivolumab. CDR3 sequence reads: CASSLVAGSNEQYF. Written as DNA, the CDR3 is TGTGCCAGCAGCTTGGTAGCAGGGAGTAACGAGCAGTACTTC.